Following are 25 T cell receptor beta chains from one sample sequenced in a study of T cells in Graves' hyperthyroidism and ophthalmopathy. RNA transcripts were the template for amplifying TCR beta CDR3 regions. An initial round of RT-PCR targeting the TCR CDR3 relied on the HTBI primer set. MiXCR, run by TCRdb on the multiplex PCR reads, gives a single entry per CDR3 protein. Counted here are about 590,000 distinct CDR3 sequences, more than 15% occurring once; the ten biggest clones make up roughly 6.6%. The sequencing input was blood. These receptors were collected from a woman younger than 45 with Graves' hyperthyroidism.

As to this clonotype: Sequence at one end of the junction differs from germline and may be a read error. The rearrangement links TRBV7-7 to TRBJ2-1; 8 nucleotides line up with TRBD2. This CDR3 spans 14 amino acids. Looked up from germline, CDR1 is SSHAT and CDR2 is FNYEAQ (reference sequence). The CDR3 coding sequence is TGTGCTAGCAGCCGAGCGACTAGCGACAATGAGCAGTTCTTC. This codes for CASSRATSDNEQFF.

This clonotype was detected ten times or more. V gene TRBV7-9 combines with J gene TRBJ2-7; 9 bases agree with TRBD1. J lost 5 bases, V lost 5 bases, and 10 bases had no gene match. Germline V CDR1 and CDR2: SEHNR, FQNEAQ (reference sequence). The CDR3 contains 15 residues. The CDR3 is CASSPSDRGGDEQYF. Here the CDR3 DNA reads TGTGCCAGCAGCCCATCGGACAGGGGTGGCGACGAGCAGTACTTC. Looking up the rest from reference TRBV7-9 and TRBJ2-7 gives the full variable domain: DTGVSQNPRHKITKRGQNVTFRCDPISEHNRLYWYRQTLGQGPEFLTYFQNEAQLEKSRLLSDRFSAERPKGSFSTLEIQRTEQGDSAMYLCASSPSDRGGDEQYFGPGTRLTVT.

The chain combines TRBV5-1 with TRBJ1-4; D ambiguous. Trimming left V 5 bases short and J 5 bases short, with 13 bases between. This CDR3 is 14 amino acids long. CDR1 and CDR2 from the germline V gene are SGHRS and YFSETQ. As DNA, the CDR3 is TGCGCCAGCAGAGGAAGTCGGGAAAATGAAAAACTGTTTTTT. This sequence encodes CASRGSRENEKLFF.

There are many counts of this clonotype. The rearrangement joins TRBV28 to TRBJ1-5; TRBD1 agrees at 8 bases. The CDR3 totals 18 residues. Looked up from germline, CDR1 is MDHEN and CDR2 is SYDVKM. Unmatched junction bases numbered 11, after V lost 2 bases and J lost 2 bases. The CDR3 here is CASSLAGTGLGGNQPQHF. In DNA, the CDR3 is TGTGCCAGCAGTTTAGCGGGGACAGGTTTGGGCGGCAATCAGCCCCAGCATTTT.

In this sample, this clonotype turned up a few times. The chain links TRBV7-8 to TRBJ2-2; TRBD2 aligns across 8 bases. Trimming cost V 1 base and J 3 bases; bases outside gene matches: 10. The germline CDR1 and CDR2 sequences are SGHVS and FQNEAQ. The CDR3 has 18 amino acids. CDR3 sequence reads: CASSLVAWTSSYTGELFF. Here the CDR3 DNA reads TGTGCCAGCAGCTTAGTGGCTTGGACTAGCAGCTACACCGGGGAGCTGTTTTTT.

This clonotype appeared many times. J is TRBJ2-5 and V is TRBV30; a weak D match, TRBD2 (6 bases). Trimming cost V 1 base and J 1 base, with 13 bases left between them. Germline CDR1 and CDR2: GTSNPN and SVGIG (reference sequence). This CDR3 is built from 15 residues. The CDR3 region is CAWSGRSGVQETQYF. CDR3 DNA: TGTGCCTGGAGTGGAAGATCGGGGGTCCAAGAGACCCAGTACTTC.

This clonotype has only a few counts. The chain uses TRBV27 and TRBJ2-4, with D possibly being TRBD2 (6 bases). V lost 1 base, J lost 1 base, and 11 bases lay in between. CDR3 size: 16 residues. Germline V gene lookup returns CDR1 MNHEY and CDR2 SMNVEV (reference sequence). CDR3 protein: CASSLFGGGAKNIQYF. The CDR3 DNA follows: TGTGCCAGCAGTTTATTCGGTGGAGGGGCCAAAAACATTCAGTACTTC.

This clonotype turned up a few times. The chain carries TRBV20-1 and TRBJ2-1; 10 nucleotides agree with TRBD2. The J segment lost 4 bases and the V segment lost 2 bases, leaving 14 bases of the junction unmatched. Per germline, CDR1 DFQATT and CDR2 SNEGSKA (reference sequence). This CDR3 is 18 amino acids long. CDR3 sequence (DNA): TGCAGTGCTAGATTAGACCCGTCTAGCGGGAGACCGTACAATGAGCAGTTCTTC. Its protein is CSARLDPSSGRPYNEQFF.

This clonotype has more than one count but fewer than ten. V gene TRBV7-9 combines with J gene TRBJ2-7, with 7 positions matching TRBD1. Per the germline V gene, CDR1 is SEHNR and CDR2 is FQNEAQ (reference sequence). The CDR3 length is 15 residues. The V segment lost 5 bases and the J segment 3 bases; nucleotides outside the gene matches: 10. The CDR3: CASSPGRDRDYEQYF. The CDR3 nucleotides are TGTGCCAGCAGCCCGGGCAGGGACAGAGACTACGAGCAGTACTTC.

The chain carries TRBV4-1 and TRBJ2-7; D is perhaps TRBD1 (5 bases). Germline lookup yields CDR1 MGHRA and CDR2 YSYEKL. Trimming stripped 0 bases from V and 3 bases from J, with 12 bases between. This CDR3 has 15 residues. The CDR3 loop is CASSQERQGYYEQYF. CDR3 in DNA: TGCGCCAGCAGCCAAGAACGGCAGGGCTACTACGAGCAGTACTTC.

This clonotype has ten or more counts. The V and J genes are TRBV28 and TRBJ2-3; D might be TRBD2 (6 bases). The germline V gene has CDR1 MDHEN and CDR2 SYDVKM. The CDR3 consists of 19 residues. The V end was cut by 4 bases, the J end by 0 bases, with 23 bases between. The CDR3 DNA reads TGTGCCAGCAGTTACTCGGGGGACTGGGGTCCTCCTAGCACAGATACGCAGTATTTT. It translates to CASSYSGDWGPPSTDTQYF.

This clonotype was seen only a few times. The rearrangement links TRBV29-1 to TRBJ2-7; TRBD2 might be the D (5 bases). Trimming left V 3 bases short and J 5 bases short, with 11 bases between. Per germline, CDR1 SQVTM and CDR2 ANQGSEA. The CDR3 contains 12 residues. This CDR3 reads CSVERVPHEQYF. DNA for the CDR3: TGCAGCGTTGAGAGGGTCCCCCACGAGCAGTACTTC.

The rearrangement uses TRBV20-1 and TRBJ2-7; TRBD1 is a possible D gene (6 bases). The V gene's germline CDR1 is DFQATT and CDR2 SNEGSKA (reference sequence). V was cut by 4 bases and J by 3 bases, with 16 bases left in between. This CDR3 comprises 14 residues. In DNA form, the CDR3 reads TGCAGTGCTATATTAAGTACAGGGAACTACGAGCAGTACTTC. It is translated as CSAILSTGNYEQYF.

The chain is built from TRBV4-2 and TRBJ1-5; maybe TRBD1 (5 bases). CDR3 size: 17 residues. Germline V lookup: CDR1 LGHNA, CDR2 YNFKEQ. Trimming pared 0 bases from V and 2 bases from J, leaving 14 bases between. CDR3 DNA sequence: TGTGCCAGCAGCCAAGATCCGACAGCTGCGGGCAATCAGCCCCAGCATTTT. The encoded protein is CASSQDPTAAGNQPQHF.

The rearrangement uses TRBV14 and TRBJ1-1; 10 bases align to TRBD1. The V and J ends lost 4 bases and 5 bases, in that order; junction bases with no gene match: 13. The CDR3 totals 17 residues. CDR1 is SGHDN and CDR2 is FVKESK in the germline V gene. The CDR3 DNA sequence: TGTGCCAGCAGCCCGCAAGTGGGGACAGGGGTAAGGACTGAAGCTTTCTTT. It is translated as CASSPQVGTGVRTEAFF.

At least ten counts were recorded for this clonotype. The chain combines TRBV7-9 with TRBJ2-1; a weak D match, TRBD1 (5 bases). CDR3 length equals 15 residues. V lost 0 bases and J 4 bases, leaving 10 bases between the germline ends. The germline V gene encodes CDR1 SEHNR and CDR2 FQNEAQ (reference sequence). The CDR3 here is CASSLAGRRYNEQFF. Here the CDR3 DNA reads TGTGCCAGCAGCTTAGCGGGGCGTAGGTACAATGAGCAGTTCTTC.

This clonotype was seen ten or more times. The genes are TRBV20-1 and TRBJ2-5, with TRBD2 matching 9 bases. V was clipped by 2 bases and J by 4 bases; unmatched bases: 8. Looked up from germline, CDR1 is DFQATT and CDR2 is SNEGSKA (reference sequence). The CDR3 totals 15 residues. The CDR3 nucleotides read TGCAGTGCTAGAAGGGTAGCGGGAGAGGCAGAGACCCAGTACTTC. As protein: CSARRVAGEAETQYF.

This clonotype was found many times. This chain connects TRBV3-1 to TRBJ2-2; TRBD2 might be the D (6 bases). Trimming pared 4 bases from V and 4 bases from J, leaving 10 bases between. CDR3 length equals 14 residues. Germline CDR1 is LGHDT and CDR2 is YNNKEL (reference sequence). This CDR3 is CASSPRDSTGELFF. The CDR3 region has the DNA TGTGCCAGCAGCCCCCGGGACTCCACCGGGGAGCTGTTTTTT.

A few counts support this clonotype. The chain uses TRBV7-9 and TRBJ1-1; D not resolved. CDR1 is SEHNR, CDR2 FQNEAQ, per germline (reference sequence). Trimming took off 1 base at V and 4 bases at J, with 13 bases between the two ends. The CDR3 loop spans 15 amino acids. CDR3 in DNA: TGTGCCAGCAGCTTAGTTTGGCAGGTGGGCACTGAAGCTTTCTTT. The encoded protein is CASSLVWQVGTEAFF.

V and J are TRBV6-2 or TRBV6-3 and TRBJ2-1; the match to TRBD2 covers 12 bases. Losses at the gene ends were 4 bases for V and 6 bases for J; bases not matched to a gene: 16. Germline lookup yields CDR1 MNHEY and CDR2 SVGEGT. This CDR3 is 19 amino acids long. CDR3 nucleotide sequence: TGTGCCAGCAGTTCCCCTCGAGTACTAGCGGGAGGCACGAGCAATGAGCAGTTCTTC. Translated: CASSSPRVLAGGTSNEQFF.

Details on this clonotype: A single base separates this from a much larger clone, so it may be a read error. The rearrangement joins TRBV20-1 to TRBJ2-5, with D tentatively TRBD1 or TRBD2 (5 bases each). V dropped 6 bases and J dropped 5 bases, with 13 bases sitting between them. Per the germline V gene, CDR1 is DFQATT and CDR2 is SNEGSKA (reference sequence). This CDR3 region has 12 residues. The CDR3 spells CSAPGSGETQYF. The CDR3 DNA reads TGCAGTGCCCCGGGGTCAGGGGAGACCCAGTACTTC.

This clonotype was seen ten or more times. The chain uses TRBV5-1 and TRBJ1-1, with 9 bases fitting TRBD1. CDR3 length equals 15 residues. Per germline, CDR1 SGHRS and CDR2 YFSETQ. V lost 4 bases and J lost 6; bases outside the gene matches: 10. CDR3 sequence reads: CASSETQGAPAEAFF. The CDR3, as DNA: TGCGCCAGCAGCGAAACACAGGGGGCGCCCGCTGAAGCTTTCTTT.

This clonotype came up a few times. The chain has TRBV12-5 and TRBJ2-1; D uncertain. CDR3 size: 13 residues. V lost 3 bases to trimming and J lost 1 base, with 4 bases between them. Germline CDR1 is LGHNT and CDR2 is FRNRAP. This CDR3 is CASGFESYNEQFF. In DNA, the CDR3 is TGTGCTAGTGGTTTCGAGTCCTACAATGAGCAGTTCTTC. The full variable domain, completed using reference TRBV12-5 and TRBJ2-1, is DARVTQTPRHKVTEMGQEVTMRCQPILGHNTVFWYRQTMMQGLELLAYFRNRAPLDDSGMPKDRFSAEMPDATLATLKIQPSEPRDSAVYFCASGFESYNEQFFGPGTRLTVL.

This clonotype showed up just a few times. The chain uses TRBV5-1 and TRBJ1-2; D is unclear. V was pared by 0 bases and J by 7 bases, with 13 bases between. Germline V gene sequence: CDR1 SGHRS, CDR2 YFSETQ. This CDR3 region has 14 residues. CDR3 in DNA: TGCGCCAGCAGCTTGGAGGACGGTTATTCTGGCTACACCTTC. It codes for CASSLEDGYSGYTF. Supplemented by reference TRBV5-1 and TRBJ1-2, the full variable domain reads KAGVTQTPRYLIKTRGQQVTLSCSPISGHRSVSWYQQTPGQGLQFLFEYFSETQRNKGNFPGRFSGRQFSNSRSEMNVSTLELGDSALYLCASSLEDGYSGYTFGSGTRLTVV.

This clonotype was seen ten or more times. V usage is TRBV7-9 and J usage is TRBJ2-7; 8 nucleotides match TRBD2. The CDR3 has 17 residues. CDR1 is SEHNR, CDR2 FQNEAQ, per germline (reference sequence). After removal of 5 bases from V and 6 bases from J, the junction contained 18 bases not matched to a gene. The CDR3 DNA follows: TGTGCCAGCAGCCCATCCCCCGGGACTAGTAGGCCTTTCGAGCAGTACTTC. It specifies CASSPSPGTSRPFEQYF. The whole variable domain, filled in from reference TRBV7-9 and TRBJ2-7, reads DTGVSQNPRHKITKRGQNVTFRCDPISEHNRLYWYRQTLGQGPEFLTYFQNEAQLEKSRLLSDRFSAERPKGSFSTLEIQRTEQGDSAMYLCASSPSPGTSRPFEQYFGPGTRLTVT.